This is a list of T cell receptor beta chains from one sample in a study of blood T cells in healthy people across ages. TCRdb itself ran the 5' RACE reads through MiXCR, one entry per CDR3 protein. The table has 2 million or so distinct CDR3 sequences, about 50% seen once. Sequencing input: blood. The receptor set was obtained from a woman in her forties in good health. The CDR3 runs from the conserved cysteine through the conserved F or W. Fields, in order: V gene, J gene, clone size, CDR3 protein. Clone sizes are given selectively: once, few, many, or a class where the clone is expanded.

>TRBV7-6|TRBJ2-1|NA
CASSPRPGISYNEQFF
>TRBV20-1|TRBJ1-6|NA
CSASTGDYNSPLHF
>TRBV4-3|TRBJ2-5|few
CASSQGLSGQETQYF
>TRBV29-1|TRBJ1-2|NA
CSVEEGQGLGYTF
>TRBV6-1|TRBJ2-6|NA
CASQPRLRGGIGSGANVLTF
>TRBV29-1|TRBJ2-3|few
CSTGTDSTDTQYF
>TRBV7-2|TRBJ2-3|NA
CASSPWGGTDTQYF
>TRBV11-1|NA|once
CASSLDSVAWTQYF
>TRBV15|NA|few
CATRSGRGYEQYF
>TRBV24-1|TRBJ2-3|NA
CATSDPTEHTQYF
>TRBV20-1|TRBJ2-7|NA
CSAKVGTYEQYF
>TRBV20-1|TRBJ2-1|NA
CSVKRNYNEQFF
>TRBV6-1|NA|NA
CASRKGQGAGVETQYF
>TRBV5-1|TRBJ2-5|few
CASSLDLGRQETQYF
>TRBV6-5|TRBJ1-2|NA
CASSYDTGGIYGYGYTF
>TRBV3-1|TRBJ2-1|few
CASSQEDRQFF
>TRBV6-2/TRBV6-3|TRBJ2-5|few
CASKGQQYQETQYF
>TRBV2|NA|NA
CASTRQGDYEQYF
>TRBV15|TRBJ1-5|NA
CATSRERTGGNQPQHF
>TRBV7-2|TRBJ2-5|few
CASSLAGNLETQYF
>TRBV29-1|NA|many
CSVERGGETQYF
>TRBV29-1|TRBJ2-3|few
CSVRIGGPDTQYF
>TRBV28|TRBJ2-7|NA
CASSFDYVAAGSHEQYF
>TRBV4-3|TRBJ1-2|NA
CASSQGQVDDYGYTF
>TRBV9|TRBJ2-6|NA
CASSAWTSDSGANVLTF
>TRBV29-1|TRBJ2-1|few
CSVGRQGDEQFF
>TRBV18|TRBJ2-7|NA
CATRAGEYEQYF
>TRBV28|TRBJ2-3|few
CASSPNRDRDTDTQYF
>TRBV6-1|TRBJ2-3|few
CASSEDRGRTDTQYF
>TRBV27|TRBJ2-6|few
CASSLLPSSHSGANVLTF
>TRBV24-1|TRBJ2-1|NA
CATSEQGQRSDEQFF
>TRBV11-1|TRBJ1-6|few
CASTTAQGRSPLHF
>TRBV6-6|TRBJ2-3|NA
CASSYPVGSTDTQYF